The TCR beta chain described here comes from a study of blood T cells in healthy people across ages. In its sample, this clonotype was seen a few times. Its antigen is currently unknown. The junction departs from the called germline gene at one end, perhaps through a read error. The study's findings and limits: A strong correlation was seen between TCR beta diversity and naive T cell percentage. Conclusively comparing naive with antigen-experienced cells was impossible with unsorted PBMCs. Calculation of diversity from one million T cells yielded estimates considered to be underestimates. Relative to aged donors, long-lived donors carried more naive CD4+ cells and displayed higher diversity.

A second PCR of about 7 to 11 cycles used a sample-barcoded 5' primer and a J-beta primer mix. A single record per CDR3 protein comes from TCRdb applying MiXCR to the 5' RACE reads. The sample includes about 1.6 million distinct CDR3 sequences, about 31% seen only once; the top ten take about 10%. The CDR3 loop spans 14 amino acids. Germline CDR1 and CDR2: DFQATT and SNEGSKA (reference sequence). The receptor comes from a woman aged 30 to 39 in good health. The sample consisted of blood. V and J are TRBV20-1 and TRBJ2-5, with D possibly being TRBD1 (6 bases). This chain's CDR3 is CNAYETGKDGEQYF. CDR3 nucleotides: TGCAATGCTTATGAAACAGGGAAGGACGGGGAGCAGTACTTC.